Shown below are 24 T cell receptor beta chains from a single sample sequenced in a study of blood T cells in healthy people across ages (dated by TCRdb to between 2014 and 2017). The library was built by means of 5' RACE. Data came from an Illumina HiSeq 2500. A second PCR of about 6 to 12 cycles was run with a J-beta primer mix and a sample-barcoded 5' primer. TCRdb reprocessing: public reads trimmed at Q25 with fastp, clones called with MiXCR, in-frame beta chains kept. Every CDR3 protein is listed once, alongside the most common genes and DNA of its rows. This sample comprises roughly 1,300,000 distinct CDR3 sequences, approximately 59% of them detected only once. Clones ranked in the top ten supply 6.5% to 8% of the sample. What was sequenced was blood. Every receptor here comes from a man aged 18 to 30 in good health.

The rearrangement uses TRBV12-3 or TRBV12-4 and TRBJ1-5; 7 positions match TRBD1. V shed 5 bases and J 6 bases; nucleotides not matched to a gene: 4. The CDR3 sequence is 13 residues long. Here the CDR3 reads CASSTTGPQPQHF. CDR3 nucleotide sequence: TGTGCCAGCAGTACGACAGGGCCTCAGCCCCAGCATTTT.

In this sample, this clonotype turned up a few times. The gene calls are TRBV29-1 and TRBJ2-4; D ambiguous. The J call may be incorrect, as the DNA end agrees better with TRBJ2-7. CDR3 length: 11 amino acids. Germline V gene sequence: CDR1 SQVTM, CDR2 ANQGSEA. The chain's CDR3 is CSVEFGFEQYF. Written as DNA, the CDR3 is TGCAGCGTTGAGTTCGGCTTCGAGCAGTACTTC.

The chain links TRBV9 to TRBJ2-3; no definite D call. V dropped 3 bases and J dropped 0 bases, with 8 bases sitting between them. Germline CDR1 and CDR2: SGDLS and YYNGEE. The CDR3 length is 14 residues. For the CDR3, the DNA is TGTGCCAGCAGCGCTGTCAGGAGCACAGATACGCAGTATTTT. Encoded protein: CASSAVRSTDTQYF.

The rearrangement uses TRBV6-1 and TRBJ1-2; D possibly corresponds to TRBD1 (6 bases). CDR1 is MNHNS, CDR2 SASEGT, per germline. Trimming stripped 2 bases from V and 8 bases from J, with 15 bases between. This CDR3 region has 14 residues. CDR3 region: CASSELDSPLGYTF. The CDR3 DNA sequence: TGTGCCAGCAGTGAACTGGACAGCCCATTGGGCTACACCTTC.

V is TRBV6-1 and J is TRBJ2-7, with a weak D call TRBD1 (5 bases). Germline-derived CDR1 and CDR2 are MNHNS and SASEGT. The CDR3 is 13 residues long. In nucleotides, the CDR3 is TGTGTGACTCCGGGCCAGGGAACCTACGAGCAGTACTTC. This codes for CVTPGQGTYEQYF.

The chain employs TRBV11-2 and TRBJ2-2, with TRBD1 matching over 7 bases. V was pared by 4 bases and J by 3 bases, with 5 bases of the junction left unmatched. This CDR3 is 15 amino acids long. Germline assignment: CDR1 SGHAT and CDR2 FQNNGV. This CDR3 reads CASSSTGSDTGELFF. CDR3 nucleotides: TGTGCCAGCAGCTCGACAGGGTCCGACACCGGGGAGCTGTTTTTT.

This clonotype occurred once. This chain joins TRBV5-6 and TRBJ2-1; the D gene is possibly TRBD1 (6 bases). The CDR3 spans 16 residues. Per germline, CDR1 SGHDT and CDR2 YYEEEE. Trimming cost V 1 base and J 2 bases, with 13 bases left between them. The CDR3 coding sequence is TGTGCCAGCAGCTTGTGGGGGCTTGGCCCCTACAATGAGCAGTTCTTC. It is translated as CASSLWGLGPYNEQFF.

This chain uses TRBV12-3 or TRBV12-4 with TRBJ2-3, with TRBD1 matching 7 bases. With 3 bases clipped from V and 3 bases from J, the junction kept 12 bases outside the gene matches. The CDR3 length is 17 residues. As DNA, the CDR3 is TGTGCCAGCAGTTTTAACCGAGGGGGCGAAGGAACAGATACGCAGTATTTT. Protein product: CASSFNRGGEGTDTQYF.

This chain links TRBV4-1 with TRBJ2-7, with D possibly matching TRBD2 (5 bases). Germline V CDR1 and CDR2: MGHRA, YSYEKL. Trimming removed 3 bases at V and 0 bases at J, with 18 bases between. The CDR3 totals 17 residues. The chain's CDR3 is CASSHDYRAPRSYEQYF. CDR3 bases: TGCGCCAGCAGCCACGACTATCGGGCCCCCCGCTCCTACGAGCAGTACTTC.

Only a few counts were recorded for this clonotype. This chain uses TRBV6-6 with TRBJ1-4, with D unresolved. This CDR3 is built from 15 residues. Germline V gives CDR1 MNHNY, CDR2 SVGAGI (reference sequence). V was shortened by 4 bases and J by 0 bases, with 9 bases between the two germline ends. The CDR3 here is CASSFGSATNEKLFF. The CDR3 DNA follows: TGTGCCAGCAGTTTTGGCAGTGCAACTAATGAAAAACTGTTTTTT.

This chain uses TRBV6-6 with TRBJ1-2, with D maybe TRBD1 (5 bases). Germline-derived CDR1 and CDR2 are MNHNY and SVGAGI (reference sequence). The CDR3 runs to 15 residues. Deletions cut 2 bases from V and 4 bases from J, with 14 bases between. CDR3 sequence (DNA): TGTGCCAGCAGTTACGGACTCGGGGCAGGCTATGGCTACACCTTC. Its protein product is CASSYGLGAGYGYTF.

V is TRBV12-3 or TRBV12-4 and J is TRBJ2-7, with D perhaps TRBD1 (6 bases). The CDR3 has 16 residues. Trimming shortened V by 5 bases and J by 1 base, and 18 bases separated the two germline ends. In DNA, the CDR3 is TGTGCCAGCAGTCTAATAGGGCAGGGGTGGTCCTACGAGCAGTACTTC. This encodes CASSLIGQGWSYEQYF.

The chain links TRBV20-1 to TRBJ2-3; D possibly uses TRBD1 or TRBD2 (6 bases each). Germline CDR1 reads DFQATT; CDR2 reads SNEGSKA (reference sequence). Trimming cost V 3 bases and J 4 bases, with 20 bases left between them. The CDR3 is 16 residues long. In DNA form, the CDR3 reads TGCAGTGCTAGGATGAGGGGGAGGTTTGGGGCAGATACGCAGTATTTT. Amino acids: CSARMRGRFGADTQYF.

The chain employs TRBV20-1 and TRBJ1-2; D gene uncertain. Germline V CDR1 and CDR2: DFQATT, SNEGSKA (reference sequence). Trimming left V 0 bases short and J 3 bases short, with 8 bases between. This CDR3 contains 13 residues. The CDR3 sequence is CSARDKTDYGYTF. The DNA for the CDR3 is TGCAGTGCTAGAGATAAAACCGACTATGGCTACACCTTC.

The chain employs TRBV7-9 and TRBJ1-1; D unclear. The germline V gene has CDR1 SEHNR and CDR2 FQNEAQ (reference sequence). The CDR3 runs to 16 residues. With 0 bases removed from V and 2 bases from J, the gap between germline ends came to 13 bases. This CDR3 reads CASSLAGPLLNTEAFF. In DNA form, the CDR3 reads TGTGCCAGCAGCTTAGCCGGGCCCCTCCTAAACACTGAAGCTTTCTTT. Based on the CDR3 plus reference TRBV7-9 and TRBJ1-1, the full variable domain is DTGVSQNPRHKITKRGQNVTFRCDPISEHNRLYWYRQTLGQGPEFLTYFQNEAQLEKSRLLSDRFSAERPKGSFSTLEIQRTEQGDSAMYLCASSLAGPLLNTEAFFGQGTRLTVV.

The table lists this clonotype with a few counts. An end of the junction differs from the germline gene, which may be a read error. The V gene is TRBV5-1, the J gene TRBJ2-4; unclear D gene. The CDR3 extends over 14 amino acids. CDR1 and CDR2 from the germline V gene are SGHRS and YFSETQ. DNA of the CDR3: TGTGCCAGCAGTTCCGGATTAGCCAAAAACATTCAGTACTTC. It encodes CASSSGLAKNIQYF.

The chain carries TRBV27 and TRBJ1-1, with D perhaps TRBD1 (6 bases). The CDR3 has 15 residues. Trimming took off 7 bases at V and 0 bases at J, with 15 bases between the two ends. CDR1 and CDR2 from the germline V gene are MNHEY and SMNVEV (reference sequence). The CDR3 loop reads CASMWAGAMNTEAFF. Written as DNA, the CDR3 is TGTGCCAGCATGTGGGCAGGGGCGATGAACACTGAAGCTTTCTTT.

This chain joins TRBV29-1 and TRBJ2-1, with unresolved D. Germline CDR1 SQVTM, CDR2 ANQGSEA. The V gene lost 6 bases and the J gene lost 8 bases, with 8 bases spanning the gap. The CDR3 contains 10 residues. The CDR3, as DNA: TGCAGCGTCCCGGACCATGAGCAGTTCTTC. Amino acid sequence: CSVPDHEQFF.

For the CDR3, the DNA is TGTGCCAGTAGTTATGACGGAGGCACAGATACGCAGTATTTT. It is translated as CASSYDGGTDTQYF. The chain links TRBV19 to TRBJ2-3; D call uncertain. Trimming cost V 5 bases and J 1 base, with 10 bases left between them. Germline CDR1 is LNHDA and CDR2 is SQIVND (reference sequence). The CDR3 runs 14 residues. The full variable domain, in which reference TRBV19 and TRBJ2-3 provide the parts outside the CDR3, is DGGITQSPKYLFRKEGQNVTLSCEQNLNHDAMYWYRQDPGQGLRLIYYSQIVNDFQKGDIAEGYSVSREKKESFPLTVTSAQKNPTAFYLCASSYDGGTDTQYFGPGTRLTVL.

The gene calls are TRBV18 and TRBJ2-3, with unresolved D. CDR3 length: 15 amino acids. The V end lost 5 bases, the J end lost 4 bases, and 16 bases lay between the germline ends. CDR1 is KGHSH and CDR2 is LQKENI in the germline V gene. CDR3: CASSSRPSEADTQYF. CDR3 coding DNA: TGTGCCAGCTCAAGCCGGCCCTCGGAAGCAGATACGCAGTATTTT.

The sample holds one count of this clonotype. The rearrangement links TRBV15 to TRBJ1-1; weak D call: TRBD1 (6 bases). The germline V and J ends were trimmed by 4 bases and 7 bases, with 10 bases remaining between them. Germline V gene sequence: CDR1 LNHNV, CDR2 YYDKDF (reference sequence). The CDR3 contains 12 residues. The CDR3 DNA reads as TGTGCCACCAGCACGGACAGAAGTGAAGCTTTCTTT. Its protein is CATSTDRSEAFF.

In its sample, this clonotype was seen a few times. The CDR3 DNA follows: TGTGCCAGCAGTAGACGGGCCAGGGACAACTATGGCTACACCTTC. This sequence encodes CASSRRARDNYGYTF. This sequence joins TRBV6-5 and TRBJ1-2, with D perhaps matching TRBD1 (5 bases). The V gene's germline CDR1 is MNHEY and CDR2 SVGAGI. V lost 5 bases, J lost 2 bases, and 15 bases lay in between. There are 15 residues in the CDR3.

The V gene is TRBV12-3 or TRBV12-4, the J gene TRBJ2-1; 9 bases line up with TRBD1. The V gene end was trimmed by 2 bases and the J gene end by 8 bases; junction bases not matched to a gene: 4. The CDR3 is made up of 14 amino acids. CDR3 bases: TGTGCCAGCAGTTTATTGGACAGGGGCTATGAGCAGTTCTTC. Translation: CASSLLDRGYEQFF.

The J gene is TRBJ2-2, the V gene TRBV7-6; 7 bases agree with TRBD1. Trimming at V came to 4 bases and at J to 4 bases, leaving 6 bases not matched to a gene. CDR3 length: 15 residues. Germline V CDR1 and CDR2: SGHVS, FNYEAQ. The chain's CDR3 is CASSYTGDGTGELFF. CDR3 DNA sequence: TGTGCCAGCAGCTATACAGGGGACGGCACCGGGGAGCTGTTTTTT.